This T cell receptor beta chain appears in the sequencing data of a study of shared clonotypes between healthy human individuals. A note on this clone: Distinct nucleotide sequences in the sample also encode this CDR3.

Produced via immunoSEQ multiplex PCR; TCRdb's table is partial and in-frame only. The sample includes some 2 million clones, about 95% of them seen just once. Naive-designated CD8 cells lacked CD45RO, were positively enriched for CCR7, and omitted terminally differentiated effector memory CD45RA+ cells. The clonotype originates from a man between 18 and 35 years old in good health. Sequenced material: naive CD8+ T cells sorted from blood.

In nucleotides, the CDR3 is TGTGCCAGCCGGGACAGGGATTCCTACGAGCAGTACTTC. It is translated as CASRDRDSYEQYF. This rearrangement joins TRBV2 to TRBJ2-7, with 9 positions matching TRBD1. The trim removed 8 bases at V and 1 base at J, leaving 3 bases unmatched. Looked up from germline, CDR1 is SNHLY and CDR2 is FYNNEI. The CDR3 runs to 13 residues.